This TCR beta chain was identified during a study of blood T cell repertoires in COVID-19. Study as a whole: Both acute and convalescent COVID-19 samples were obtained from the United States, Italy and Spain. Sample material is recorded as cDNA or gDNA derived from T cells, B-cell-depleted T cells, or PBMCs.

V lost 0 bases and J lost 5, with 10 bases in between. CDR1 and CDR2 (germline): SGHNT, YYREEE (reference sequence). CDR3 size: 14 residues. Produced via immunoSEQ multiplex PCR; TCRdb's table is partial and in-frame only. This table holds 97,000 or so clones, 80% to 95% found once. Seattle cases were enrolled at active infection and followed longitudinally. What was sequenced was peripheral blood. J is TRBJ2-3 and V is TRBV5-4; the D is unclear. This receptor was taken from a woman aged 45-65 years with COVID-19, enrolled during active disease. CDR3 nucleotide sequence: TGTGCCAGCAGCTTGGAGAGTAACTTAGATACGCAGTATTTT. Protein sequence: CASSLESNLDTQYF.